This T cell receptor beta chain was documented in a study of blood T cell repertoires in COVID-19. Turning to the study itself: Sites across the United States, Italy and Spain contributed samples from acute and convalescent COVID-19. T cells, B-cell-depleted T cells, or PBMCs supplied cDNA or gDNA.

The V gene lost 6 bases and the J gene lost 4 bases, with 15 bases spanning the gap. The germline V gene encodes CDR1 MNHEY and CDR2 SVGAGI. This CDR3 region has 15 residues. In the authors' methods: Reference gene primer amplification gave nucleated cell count estimates. Measured with immunoSEQ multiplex PCR; TCRdb has only the in-frame clones, and not every one. For V, J and clone size, that table is used; D and trimming come from the DNA. The profile shows over 150,000 clones, roughly 91% of them singletons. What was sequenced was peripheral blood. The receptor's source is a man aged 45 to 65 who had recovered from COVID-19. The J gene is TRBJ2-2, the V gene TRBV6-5; the D gene is possibly TRBD1 (5 bases). The CDR3 DNA is TGTGCCAGCAGATATCCTACCCAGGGCACCGGGGAGCTGTTTTTT. As protein: CASRYPTQGTGELFF.